The T cell receptor (beta chain) under discussion was sequenced for a study of CD8 T cells in Susac syndrome. CD8+ and CD4+ T cells taken from blood had their TCR beta sequenced. Healthy donors, matched for age and sex, constituted the control group. After extraction with the RNeasy kit, about 0.5 to 1 ug of the RNA was reverse transcribed using random hexamers. The amplification used immunoSEQ multiplex PCR on TCR beta CDR3; it spanned 54 Vbeta and 13 Jbeta. TCRdb re-analysed the immunoSEQ multiplex PCR reads in MiXCR, keeping a single row per CDR3 protein. This sample yields 120,000 to 150,000 distinct CDR3 sequences, of which approximately 93% are seen a single time; 0.27% belongs to the top ten. V lost 3 bases and J 0 bases, leaving 11 bases between the germline ends. The germline gives CDR1 SGHVS, CDR2 FNYEAQ. This CDR3 has 15 amino acids.

The sequence was collected from a human donor in good health. The V and J genes are TRBV7-6 and TRBJ2-5, with TRBD2 as a possible D gene (5 bases). Sequenced: CD8+ T cells from PBMCs. CDR3 residues: CASSFGVGDQETQYF. DNA for the CDR3: TGTGCCAGCAGCTTCGGGGTGGGCGACCAAGAGACCCAGTACTTC.